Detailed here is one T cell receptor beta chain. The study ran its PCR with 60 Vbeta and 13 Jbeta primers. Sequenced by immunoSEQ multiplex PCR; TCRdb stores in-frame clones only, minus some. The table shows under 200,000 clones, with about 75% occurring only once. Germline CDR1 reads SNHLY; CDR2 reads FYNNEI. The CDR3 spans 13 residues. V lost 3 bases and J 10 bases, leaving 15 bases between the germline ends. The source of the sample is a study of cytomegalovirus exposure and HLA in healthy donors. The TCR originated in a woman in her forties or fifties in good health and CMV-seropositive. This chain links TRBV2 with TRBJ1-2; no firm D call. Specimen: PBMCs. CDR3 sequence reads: CASSDSQVFDYTF. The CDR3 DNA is TGTGCCAGCAGTGATAGTCAGGTCTTTGACTACACCTTC.